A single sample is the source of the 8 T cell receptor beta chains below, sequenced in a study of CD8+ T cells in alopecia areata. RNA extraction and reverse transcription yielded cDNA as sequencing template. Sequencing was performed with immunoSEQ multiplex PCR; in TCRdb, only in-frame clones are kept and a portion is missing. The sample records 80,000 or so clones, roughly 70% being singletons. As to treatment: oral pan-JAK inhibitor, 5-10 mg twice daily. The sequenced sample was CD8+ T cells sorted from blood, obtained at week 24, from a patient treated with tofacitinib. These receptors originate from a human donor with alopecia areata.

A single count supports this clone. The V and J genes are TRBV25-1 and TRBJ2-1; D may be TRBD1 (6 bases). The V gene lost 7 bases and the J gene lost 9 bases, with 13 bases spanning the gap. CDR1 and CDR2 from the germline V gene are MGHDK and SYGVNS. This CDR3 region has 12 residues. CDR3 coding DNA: TGTGCCAGCAATACAGGGTCCGCTGAGCAGTTCTTC. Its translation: CASNTGSAEQFF.

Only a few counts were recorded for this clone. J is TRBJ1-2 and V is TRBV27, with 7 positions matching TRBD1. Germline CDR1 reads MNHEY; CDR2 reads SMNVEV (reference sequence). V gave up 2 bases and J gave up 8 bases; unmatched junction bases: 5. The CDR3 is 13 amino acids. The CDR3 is CASSLQGGKGYTF. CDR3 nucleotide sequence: TGTGCCAGCAGTTTACAAGGGGGCAAAGGCTACACCTTC.

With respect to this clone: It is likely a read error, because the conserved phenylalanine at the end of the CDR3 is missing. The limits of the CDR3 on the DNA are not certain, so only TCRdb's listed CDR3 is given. The CDR3: CASSPWTGSYALY. The rearrangement links TRBV23-1 to TRBJ1-2; the table's D call TRBD1 went unverified against the DNA. TRBV23-1 is an ORF, and what it does is uncertain. The CDR3 is 13 residues long, ends included.

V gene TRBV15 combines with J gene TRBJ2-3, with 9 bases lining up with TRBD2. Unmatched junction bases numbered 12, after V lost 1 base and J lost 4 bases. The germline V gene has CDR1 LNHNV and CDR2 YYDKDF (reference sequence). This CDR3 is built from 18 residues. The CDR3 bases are TGTGCCACCAGCAGAGCTCTGCGGGAGGGTATGTGGGCAGATACGCAGTATTTT. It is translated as CATSRALREGMWADTQYF. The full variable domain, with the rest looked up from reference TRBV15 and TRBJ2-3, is DAMVIQNPRYQVTQFGKPVTLSCSQTLNHNVMYWYQQKSSQAPKLLFHYYDKDFNNEADTPDNFQSRRPNTSFCFLDIRSPGLGDTAMYLCATSRALREGMWADTQYFGPGTRLTVL.

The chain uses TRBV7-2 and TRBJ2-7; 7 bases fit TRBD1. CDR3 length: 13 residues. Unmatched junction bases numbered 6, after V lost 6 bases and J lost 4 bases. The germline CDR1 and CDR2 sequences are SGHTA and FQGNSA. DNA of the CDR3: TGTGCCAGCAGGCCCGACAGGGAATACGAGCAGTACTTC. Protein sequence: CASRPDREYEQYF.

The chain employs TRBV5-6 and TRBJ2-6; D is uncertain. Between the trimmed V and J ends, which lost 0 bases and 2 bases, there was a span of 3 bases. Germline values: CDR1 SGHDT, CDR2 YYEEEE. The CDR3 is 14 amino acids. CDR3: CASSLATGANVLTF. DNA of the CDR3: TGTGCCAGCAGCTTGGCAACTGGGGCCAACGTCCTGACTTTC. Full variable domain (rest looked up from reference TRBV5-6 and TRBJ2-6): DAGVTQSPTHLIKTRGQQVTLRCSPKSGHDTVSWYQQALGQGPQFIFQYYEEEERQRGNFPDRFSGHQFPNYSSELNVNALLLGDSALYLCASSLATGANVLTFGAGSRLTVL.

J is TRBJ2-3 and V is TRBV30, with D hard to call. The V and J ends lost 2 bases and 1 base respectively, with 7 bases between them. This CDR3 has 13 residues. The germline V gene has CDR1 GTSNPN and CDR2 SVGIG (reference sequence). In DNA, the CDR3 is TGTGCCTGGAGTACTGCCGGCACAGATACGCAGTATTTT. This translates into CAWSTAGTDTQYF.

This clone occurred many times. The CDR3 DNA is TGTGCCAGCAGTTTTAACGTAAACTATGGCTACACCTTC. This codes for CASSFNVNYGYTF. The chain links TRBV27 to TRBJ1-2, with no clear D. The CDR3 is 13 amino acids. Trimming cost V 3 bases and J 2 bases, with 7 bases left between them. CDR1 MNHEY and CDR2 SMNVEV come from the germline V gene (reference sequence).